The 17 T cell receptor beta chains reported below all come from one sample, sequenced in a study of cytomegalovirus exposure and HLA in healthy donors. Assay: immunoSEQ multiplex PCR; the TCRdb copy retains only in-frame clones and omits some. The sample consists of tens of thousands of clones, 85% to 95% of them appearing once. The sample was PBMCs. These receptors were taken from a woman aged 18-29 years in good health and CMV-seronegative.

The V and J genes are TRBV28 and TRBJ1-5, with a tentative D call TRBD1 (6 bases). This CDR3 is built from 14 residues. V was cut by 8 bases and J by 7 bases, with 18 bases left in between. Germline V CDR1 and CDR2: MDHEN, SYDVKM. CDR3 amino acids: CASLRGGGNQPQHF. The CDR3 DNA reads TGTGCCAGCCTCCGAGGGGGGGGGAACCAGCCCCAGCATTTT.

The sample holds one count of this clone. The chain recombines TRBV10-3 with TRBJ1-1; D gene uncertain. The CDR3 loop spans 15 amino acids. The germline V and J ends were trimmed by 0 bases and 1 base, with 9 bases remaining between them. Germline V lookup: CDR1 ENHRY, CDR2 SYGVKD. The CDR3 is CAISESGAGNTEAFF. CDR3 in DNA: TGTGCCATCAGTGAGTCGGGAGCAGGGAACACTGAAGCTTTCTTT.

The chain is built from TRBV12-5 and TRBJ2-4; D perhaps matches TRBD1 (5 bases). Germline-derived CDR1 and CDR2 are LGHNT and FRNRAP. There are 17 residues in the CDR3. Deletions cut 1 base from V and 1 base from J, with 14 bases between. In DNA form, the CDR3 reads TGTGCTAGTGGTTTGGCCCTGGGCCGACAGGCCAAAAACATTCAGTACTTC. Translated, it gives CASGLALGRQAKNIQYF.

As DNA, the CDR3 is TGTGCCACCAGCATTAGCGGGGGGTACCAAGAGACCCAGTACTTC. Translated, it gives CATSISGGYQETQYF. This chain joins TRBV15 and TRBJ2-5; 10 bases line up with TRBD2. V gave up 4 bases and J gave up 0 bases; unmatched junction bases: 2. This CDR3 spans 15 amino acids. CDR1 and CDR2 from the germline V gene are LNHNV and YYDKDF (reference sequence). The full variable domain, with the rest looked up from reference TRBV15 and TRBJ2-5, is DAMVIQNPRYQVTQFGKPVTLSCSQTLNHNVMYWYQQKSSQAPKLLFHYYDKDFNNEADTPDNFQSRRPNTSFCFLDIRSPGLGDTAMYLCATSISGGYQETQYFGPGTRLLVL.

The gene calls are TRBV18 and TRBJ2-1; 7 bases align to TRBD1. Germline lookup yields CDR1 KGHSH and CDR2 LQKENI. This CDR3 region has 15 residues. Trimming at V came to 3 bases and at J to 6 bases, leaving 8 bases not matched to a gene. CDR3 region: CASSPLGQVLNEQFF. The CDR3 DNA sequence: TGTGCCAGCTCACCTCTAGGACAGGTCCTCAATGAGCAGTTCTTC.

The gene calls are TRBV2 and TRBJ1-3; TRBD1 matches at 9 bases. The trim removed 10 bases at V and 4 bases at J, leaving 5 bases unmatched. The V gene's germline CDR1 is SNHLY and CDR2 FYNNEI. The CDR3 runs 13 residues. CDR3 in DNA: TGTGCCAACCGGGACAGGGTCGGAAACACCATATATTTT. Protein sequence: CANRDRVGNTIYF.

This chain links TRBV28 with TRBJ2-5; tentative D call: TRBD2 (6 bases). V was shortened by 5 bases and J by 3 bases, with 13 bases between the two germline ends. In germline, CDR1 is MDHEN, CDR2 SYDVKM. The CDR3 consists of 14 residues. This CDR3 reads CASSPTRGKETQYF. CDR3 sequence (DNA): TGTGCCAGCAGTCCCACCCGGGGGAAAGAGACCCAGTACTTC.

V usage is TRBV6-5 and J usage is TRBJ1-1; D might be TRBD1 (5 bases). V lost 6 bases to trimming and J lost 5 bases, with 13 bases between them. Germline CDR1 and CDR2: MNHEY and SVGAGI. This CDR3 comprises 13 residues. The CDR3 DNA follows: TGTGCCAGCAGCTTCGTGCAGGGTACTGAAGCTTTCTTT. Its translation is CASSFVQGTEAFF.

This clone was recorded once. The chain links TRBV9 to TRBJ2-1; 12 nucleotides agree with TRBD2. CDR1 SGDLS and CDR2 YYNGEE come from the germline V gene. Trimming cost V 0 bases and J 9 bases; bases outside gene matches: 4. This CDR3 has 15 amino acids. The CDR3: CASSVGSSGGGEQFF. CDR3 in DNA: TGTGCCAGCAGCGTAGGATCTAGCGGGGGGGGTGAGCAGTTCTTC. Drawing the rest from reference TRBV9 and TRBJ2-1, the complete variable domain is DSGVTQTPKHLITATGQRVTLRCSPRSGDLSVYWYQQSLDQGLQFLIQYYNGEERAKGNILERFSAQQFPDLHSELNLSSLELGDSALYFCASSVGSSGGGEQFFGPGTRLTVL.

The rearrangement links TRBV7-9 to TRBJ2-3, with 9 bases fitting TRBD2. CDR3 length equals 18 residues. With 5 bases clipped from V and 3 bases from J, the junction kept 15 bases outside the gene matches. CDR1 is SEHNR and CDR2 is FQNEAQ in the germline V gene (reference sequence). In nucleotides, the CDR3 is TGTGCCAGCAGCGCCCCGGGACTAGCAGCCCTCAGGACAGATACGCAGTATTTT. Encoded protein: CASSAPGLAALRTDTQYF.

V is TRBV14 and J is TRBJ1-2; D is unclear. The CDR3 is 13 amino acids. Germline V gene lookup returns CDR1 SGHDN and CDR2 FVKESK. V was shortened by 1 base and J by 3 bases, with 6 bases between the two germline ends. The CDR3 here is CASSQGPHYGYTF. CDR3 bases: TGTGCCAGCAGCCAAGGGCCTCACTATGGCTACACCTTC.

The chain uses TRBV28 and TRBJ1-2, with unresolved D. Per germline, CDR1 MDHEN and CDR2 SYDVKM. V was pared by 4 bases and J by 5 bases, with 11 bases between. This CDR3 comprises 13 residues. The CDR3 DNA follows: TGTGCCAGCAGTTCCCAGGCCTTTTATGGCTACACCTTC. Amino acid sequence: CASSSQAFYGYTF.

V usage is TRBV5-6 and J usage is TRBJ2-4; a weak D match, TRBD1 (5 bases). There are 13 residues in the CDR3. Germline assignment: CDR1 SGHDT and CDR2 YYEEEE. V lost 4 bases to trimming and J lost 8 bases, with 13 bases between them. The CDR3 DNA follows: TGTGCCAGCAGCGTTAGGGGTAGGGACATTCAGTACTTC. Translated: CASSVRGRDIQYF.

In DNA, the CDR3 is TGCGCCAGCAGCCTGTGGACTAGCGGGTTCACAGATACGCAGTATTTT. Translation: CASSLWTSGFTDTQYF. J is TRBJ2-3 and V is TRBV5-1; 11 nucleotides align to TRBD2. Germline V CDR1 and CDR2: SGHRS, YFSETQ. Germline trimming cut 4 bases from V and 2 bases from J; bases unmatched to any gene: 6. This CDR3 contains 16 residues.

This clone was seen just once. The chain joins TRBV9 to TRBJ2-7; 7 bases align to TRBD2. This CDR3 contains 13 residues. Losses at the gene ends were 4 bases for V and 4 bases for J; bases not matched to a gene: 5. Germline CDR1 is SGDLS and CDR2 is YYNGEE. The CDR3 DNA reads as TGTGCCAGCAGCCCGCGGGGGAGATACGAGCAGTACTTC. Translation: CASSPRGRYEQYF.

The sample holds a few counts of this clone. The chain uses TRBV5-1 and TRBJ2-4; TRBD1 matches at 9 bases. The CDR3 runs 17 residues. Germline V gives CDR1 SGHRS, CDR2 YFSETQ. Unmatched junction bases numbered 8, after V lost 4 bases and J lost 0 bases. CDR3 in amino acids: CASSTTGTGIAKNIQYF. The CDR3, as DNA: TGCGCCAGCAGCACAACCGGGACAGGGATAGCCAAAAACATTCAGTACTTC.

CDR3 in amino acids: CASSLTPGTEYGYTF. The CDR3, as DNA: TGTGCCAGCAGCTTAACCCCCGGGACTGAGTATGGCTACACCTTC. J is TRBJ1-2 and V is TRBV7-3; tentatively, D is TRBD1 (5 bases). The length of the CDR3 is 15 residues. Trimming removed 0 bases from V and 5 bases from J, with 13 bases in between. From germline, CDR1 is SGHTA and CDR2 FQGTGA.